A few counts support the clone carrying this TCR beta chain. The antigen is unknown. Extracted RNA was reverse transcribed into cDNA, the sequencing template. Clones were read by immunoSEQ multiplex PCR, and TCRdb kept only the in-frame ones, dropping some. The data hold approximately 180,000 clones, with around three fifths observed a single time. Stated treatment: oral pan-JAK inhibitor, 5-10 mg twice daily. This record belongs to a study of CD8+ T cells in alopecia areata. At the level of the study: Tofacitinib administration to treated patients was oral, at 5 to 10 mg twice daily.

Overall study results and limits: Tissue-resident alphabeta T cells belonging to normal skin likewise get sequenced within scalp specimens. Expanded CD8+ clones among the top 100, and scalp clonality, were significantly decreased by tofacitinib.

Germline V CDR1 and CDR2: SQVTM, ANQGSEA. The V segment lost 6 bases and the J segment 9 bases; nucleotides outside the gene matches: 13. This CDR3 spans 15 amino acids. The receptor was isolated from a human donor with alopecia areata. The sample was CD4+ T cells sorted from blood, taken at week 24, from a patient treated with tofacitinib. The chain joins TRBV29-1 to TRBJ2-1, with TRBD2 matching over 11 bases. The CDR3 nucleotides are TGCAGCGTAGGACCGGCTAGCGGGGGGCGGGGTGAGCAGTTCTTC. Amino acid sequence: CSVGPASGGRGEQFF.